The sequence of this T cell receptor beta chain was determined in a study of T cell clonotyping in hematopoietic cell transplantation. Findings and caveats of the study: Without cell sorting, CD4 versus CD8 contributions remain unresolved. Recipient TCR diversity dropped after transplant; expanded clonotypes rose from day 30 to 180.

V shed 3 bases and J shed 1 base, with 10 bases lying between them. CDR1 and CDR2 from the germline V gene are LNHDA and SQIVND (reference sequence). The CDR3 consists of 15 residues. Clones were read by immunoSEQ multiplex PCR, and TCRdb kept only the in-frame ones, dropping some. In the table there are tens of thousands of clones, about 93% of which are singletons. Remarks on this clone: What it binds is unknown.

Source material: peripheral blood mononuclear cells. This chain uses TRBV19 with TRBJ1-3; D unresolved. The TCR sequence derives from a woman in her forties or fifties in good health. Some clones in this sample may be carry-over from other donors' samples. CDR3 sequence reads: CASSISQESGNTIYF. CDR3 bases: TGTGCCAGTAGTATCTCGCAAGAATCTGGAAACACCATATATTTT.